This TCR beta chain derives from a study of CD8 T cells in Susac syndrome. Whole-study findings and limits: The authors acknowledged that the study's TCR sequencing and HLA analysis involved relatively few individuals.

A note on this clonotype: The antigen remains unidentified.

As controls, healthy donors matched for age and sex were used. In contrast to the negatively isolated CD8+ and CD4+ T cells, TEMRA cells were FACS-enriched. The germline V gene encodes CDR1 LNHDA and CDR2 SQIVND (reference sequence). The CDR3 has 13 amino acids. The V end lost 4 bases, the J end lost 2 bases, and 8 bases lay between the germline ends. Random hexamers were used to reverse transcribe an amount of roughly 0.45 to 1 ug RNA. Multiplex PCR with immunoSEQ amplified the TCR beta CDR3 across 54 Vbeta and 13 Jbeta. In TCRdb, the immunoSEQ multiplex PCR reads were re-called with MiXCR into one record per CDR3 protein. The profile shows approximately 170,000 distinct CDR3 sequences, about 91% of them singletons.

The specimen sequenced was CD4+ T cells from PBMCs. The sequence was collected from a human donor in good health. V is TRBV19 and J is TRBJ2-5, with a weak D call TRBD1 (6 bases). CDR3 in amino acids: CASSNREQETQYF. The CDR3 DNA is TGTGCCAGTAGTAACAGGGAGCAAGAGACCCAGTACTTC.